A selection of T cell receptor beta chains follows, all from one sample in a study of shared clonotypes between healthy human individuals. The data were produced by immunoSEQ multiplex PCR, yet TCRdb's version contains in-frame clones alone and is incomplete. In the table there are roughly 2.5 million clones, around nine tenths of which are singletons. Sequencing was performed on naive CD4+ T cells sorted from blood. Receptors were obtained from a young man in good health. The CDR3 runs from the conserved cysteine through the conserved F or W. The order of the fields is V gene, CDR3 protein.

V gene: TRBV19
CDR3 protein: CATSLGETQYF

V gene: TRBV5-8
CDR3 protein: CASRRVPEKLFF

V gene: TRBV18
CDR3 protein: CASSPDRGLWGTDTQYF

V gene: TRBV5-1
CDR3 protein: CASTSAGTFAYNEQFF

V gene: TRBV11-2
CDR3 protein: CASSQDRSGSPLHF

V gene: TRBV30
CDR3 protein: CAWSGQGSPLHF

V gene: TRBV5-1
CDR3 protein: CASSQQVSNTEAFF

V gene: TRBV7-9
CDR3 protein: CASEQRGGKAQETQYF

V gene: TRBV27
CDR3 protein: CASSLSWVGNEKLFF

V gene: TRBV7-9
CDR3 protein: CASSSIPGPNEKLFF

V gene: TRBV4-3
CDR3 protein: CASSQVVGLGNEQFF

V gene: TRBV7-2
CDR3 protein: CASSLGTGILYEQYF

V gene: TRBV5-4
CDR3 protein: CATGLQGASYEQYF

V gene: TRBV18
CDR3 protein: CASSPGQGETEAFF

V gene: TRBV19
CDR3 protein: CASTPGGGVYEQYF

V gene: TRBV10-1
CDR3 protein: CASSELAGGVEQFF

V gene: TRBV6-5
CDR3 protein: CASRDVERNTEAFF

V gene: TRBV7-9
CDR3 protein: CASSLGLAGVREQFF

V gene: TRBV19
CDR3 protein: CASSTTGSYEQYF

V gene: TRBV5-1
CDR3 protein: CASRGGTAGTEAFF

V gene: TRBV19
CDR3 protein: CASSMGDTDTQYF

V gene: TRBV5-1
CDR3 protein: CASSLAPGYNVGELFF

V gene: TRBV27
CDR3 protein: CASSSPGQSGTHPFF

V gene: TRBV6-1
CDR3 protein: CASRNTGTGNQPQHF

V gene: TRBV7-2
CDR3 protein: CASSLGGIGEQYF

V gene: TRBV6-5
CDR3 protein: CASSYSEGAPLHF

V gene: TRBV5-1
CDR3 protein: CASRTQGMNTEAFF

V gene: TRBV5-1
CDR3 protein: CASSLVGTQNTGELFF

V gene: TRBV30
CDR3 protein: CAWRGTGGSSNQPQHF

V gene: TRBV28
CDR3 protein: CASSSRGGREQYF

V gene: TRBV5-1
CDR3 protein: CASSFLPGGDGYTF

V gene: TRBV30
CDR3 protein: CAEQRGIYNEQFF

V gene: TRBV30
CDR3 protein: CAWSHKGGGQPQHF

V gene: TRBV4-2
CDR3 protein: CASSQEVVIGATRYEQYF

V gene: TRBV28
CDR3 protein: CASSLSADYGYTF

V gene: TRBV19
CDR3 protein: CASTLTGLSTDTQYF

V gene: TRBV11-1
CDR3 protein: CASSFSGETQYF

V gene: TRBV6-1
CDR3 protein: CASSPGLGSYEQYF

V gene: TRBV9
CDR3 protein: CASSRGVSHNEQFF

V gene: TRBV7-7
CDR3 protein: CASSAGTSGAVNEQFF

V gene: TRBV18
CDR3 protein: CASSQVAGADTQYF

V gene: TRBV18
CDR3 protein: CASSPLSGPTDTQYF

V gene: TRBV6-5
CDR3 protein: CASSPDLTQKLFF

V gene: TRBV27
CDR3 protein: CASSPPGALLSGANVLTF

V gene: TRBV21-1
CDR3 protein: CASSKICLAGSPHEQYF

V gene: TRBV5-6
CDR3 protein: CASSLGGNSNQPQHF

V gene: TRBV10-3
CDR3 protein: CAISSDRGINYGYTF

V gene: TRBV19
CDR3 protein: CASSMTPGRTYGYTF

V gene: TRBV10-1
CDR3 protein: CASSGAGEQYF

V gene: TRBV5-4
CDR3 protein: CASSLEGGGAAGELFF

V gene: TRBV11-2
CDR3 protein: CASSARINTGELFF

V gene: TRBV10-3
CDR3 protein: CAISESGLAYEQYF

V gene: TRBV7-9
CDR3 protein: CASSFNRESNEQFF

V gene: TRBV6-5
CDR3 protein: CASSYSTGQGKSPLHF